This T cell receptor beta chain was obtained from a study of T cells in localized non-small cell lung cancer. For this clone: What it binds is not known.

V lost 3 bases and J 6 bases, leaving 12 bases between the germline ends. This CDR3 is built from 14 residues. In germline, CDR1 is KGHSH, CDR2 LQKENI. Lung adjacent to the tumor, free of atypia, was sampled at least 2 cm from its margin. Here immunoSEQ multiplex PCR was the method, and the copy in TCRdb shows in-frame clones only, minus some. Of some 700 clones detected, around a third appear once; the ten largest clones hold roughly 14%. Broader study findings: There were a median around 57 of the top 100 tumor clones appearing in adjacent lung. Of the tissues analyzed, uninvolved adjacent lung showed maximal T cell clonality, greater than tumor.

V gene TRBV18 combines with J gene TRBJ2-4; D perhaps matches TRBD1 (6 bases). This specimen consisted of normal lung tissue next to the tumor, obtained before any cancer treatment. The sequence derives from a male donor at least 60 years old with stage II lung adenocarcinoma. The CDR3 nucleotides read TGTGCCAGCTCACCTAACCGGGACATAAACATTCAGTACTTC. Translation gives CASSPNRDINIQYF.